The 5 T cell receptor beta chains presented below share a single source sample, sequenced in a study of blood T cell repertoires in COVID-19. Only in-frame clones appear in the TCRdb table, and some are missing; sequencing was by immunoSEQ multiplex PCR. The sample gives approximately 100,000 clones, less than 90% of which show up once; around 6.2% is in the top ten. Material for sequencing was peripheral blood. The receptors come from a human donor in a cohort sampled during active COVID-19.

V is TRBV24-1 and J is TRBJ2-2; TRBD2 is a possible D gene (6 bases). This CDR3 is 16 amino acids long. With 2 bases removed from V and 1 base from J, the gap between germline ends came to 10 bases. Germline V CDR1 and CDR2: KGHDR, SFDVKD. DNA of the CDR3: TGTGCCACCAGTGATTCTGTCGGGGGGAACACCGGGGAGCTGTTTTTT. Its translation: CATSDSVGGNTGELFF.

The CDR3 is CASSRTAQGANYGYTF. In DNA form, the CDR3 reads TGTGCCAGTAGTCGGACGGCCCAGGGGGCTAACTATGGCTACACCTTC. The gene calls are TRBV19 and TRBJ1-2; 7 bases fit TRBD1. This CDR3 region has 16 residues. After removal of 5 bases from V and 0 bases from J, the junction contained 9 bases not matched to a gene. Germline V gene data show CDR1 as LNHDA and CDR2 as SQIVND (reference sequence).

The chain is built from TRBV5-1 and TRBJ2-7; weak D call: TRBD1 (5 bases). The ends were cut back, 0 bases at V and 3 bases at J, with 16 bases in the middle. The CDR3 totals 16 residues. From germline, CDR1 is SGHRS and CDR2 YFSETQ. The CDR3 loop is CASSLEVQGHRYEQYF. The DNA for the CDR3 is TGCGCCAGCAGCTTGGAAGTGCAGGGCCATCGCTACGAGCAGTACTTC.

This chain connects TRBV5-4 to TRBJ2-3; D unclear. CDR1 is SGHNT, CDR2 YYREEE, per germline (reference sequence). The CDR3 is made up of 13 amino acids. The V and J ends lost 4 bases and 4 bases respectively, with 10 bases between them. In DNA, the CDR3 is TGTGCCAGCAGCCCCGCACTACCAGATACGCAGTATTTT. Amino acids: CASSPALPDTQYF.

The chain couples TRBV6-1 to TRBJ1-1, with D maybe TRBD1 (5 bases). The CDR3 sequence is 14 residues long. Trimming took 1 base from V and 3 from J, leaving 9 bases between them. From germline, CDR1 is MNHNS and CDR2 SASEGT. The chain's CDR3 is CASSEDRFYTEAFF. The CDR3 bases are TGTGCCAGCAGTGAAGACAGGTTTTACACTGAAGCTTTCTTT.